The 7 T cell receptor beta chains presented below share a single source sample, sequenced in a study of CD8 T cells in ankylosing spondylitis. TCRdb processed the 5' RACE reads anew with MiXCR; each CDR3 protein has one entry. The sample holds roughly 200,000 distinct CDR3 sequences, 25% to 30% seen once. The sample was blood, either unsorted or a sorted T cell fraction (not recorded which). These receptors were collected from a male donor with ankylosing spondylitis or in good health (not recorded which).

This clonotype was counted between two and nine times. V is TRBV5-1 and J is TRBJ2-3; 9 bases map to TRBD2. Germline V gives CDR1 SGHRS, CDR2 YFSETQ. The CDR3 contains 15 residues. The ends lost 4 bases at V and 4 bases at J; junction bases unmatched: 7. The CDR3: CASSPGTSTSDTQYF. The CDR3 DNA follows: TGCGCCAGCAGCCCCGGGACTAGCACCTCAGATACGCAGTATTTT.

This clonotype was observed at least ten times. V is TRBV5-6 and J is TRBJ2-1; the match to TRBD1 covers 8 bases. This CDR3 contains 17 residues. Germline V gives CDR1 SGHDT, CDR2 YYEEEE. The J segment lost 8 bases and the V segment lost 4 bases, leaving 17 bases of the junction unmatched. In nucleotides, the CDR3 is TGTGCCAGCAGCAAAACTTTGGACAGGGCCACCGTCGATGAGCAGTTCTTC. It yields the protein CASSKTLDRATVDEQFF.

This clonotype was counted only a few times. The rearrangement uses TRBV19 and TRBJ2-5, with TRBD2 identical over 7 bases. This CDR3 contains 15 residues. Losses at the gene ends were 6 bases for V and 5 bases for J; bases not matched to a gene: 12. The germline V gene has CDR1 LNHDA and CDR2 SQIVND (reference sequence). This CDR3 is CASSMATAGLETQYF. DNA of the CDR3: TGTGCCAGTAGCATGGCGACAGCGGGATTGGAGACCCAGTACTTC.

This rearrangement joins TRBV5-1 to TRBJ2-7, with 11 bases that match TRBD2. The trim removed 4 bases at V and 0 bases at J, leaving 3 bases unmatched. Germline loops: CDR1 SGHRS, CDR2 YFSETQ. There are 15 residues in the CDR3. Written as DNA, the CDR3 is TGCGCCAGCAGCCAGGGACTAGCGGCCTCCTACGAGCAGTACTTC. Its translation is CASSQGLAASYEQYF.

The table lists this clonotype with a few counts. V gene TRBV3-1 combines with J gene TRBJ2-7, with 8 bases that match TRBD2. CDR1 and CDR2 from the germline V gene are LGHDT and YNNKEL (reference sequence). There are 17 residues in the CDR3. Unmatched junction bases numbered 13, after V lost 6 bases and J lost 0 bases. In nucleotides, the CDR3 is TGTGCCAGCAGACTTGCAGGACCTAGCGGGTCCTCCTACGAGCAGTACTTC. Translation: CASRLAGPSGSSYEQYF.

V is TRBV7-9 and J is TRBJ1-2; possible D gene TRBD1, 5 bases. The germline V gene has CDR1 SEHNR and CDR2 FQNEAQ (reference sequence). Deletions cut 1 base from V and 2 bases from J, with 17 bases between. This CDR3 comprises 17 residues. The CDR3 DNA sequence: TGTGCCAGCAGCTTAGAGGGCGGGGCCGGGGCGAACTATGGCTACACCTTC. Protein: CASSLEGGAGANYGYTF.

The chain combines TRBV20-1 with TRBJ1-6, with a weak D call TRBD1 (5 bases). Trimming pared 6 bases from V and 7 bases from J, leaving 16 bases between. Germline lookup yields CDR1 DFQATT and CDR2 SNEGSKA (reference sequence). This CDR3 region has 14 residues. The CDR3 region has the DNA TGCAGTGCCTCCCCCGGGGGGGGAAATTCACCCCTCCACTTT. Translated: CSASPGGGNSPLHF.